This T cell receptor beta chain was captured in a study of T-cell reconstitution after alpha-beta-depleted transplantation in children. Study findings and constraints: Several hundred expanded graft clones reportedly were the source of alpha-beta T cells about two months after transplant. The authors attributed T-cell counts and diversity one year after transplant mostly to newly produced T cells.

The trim removed 5 bases at V and 5 bases at J, leaving 10 bases unmatched. CDR3 length equals 15 residues. During its preparation, the TCRbeta library received unique molecular identifiers. TCRdb fed the PCR reads into MiXCR, producing one record per CDR3 protein. The sample holds around 440,000 distinct CDR3 sequences; about 10% are singletons and the top ten take 2% to 2.5%. This clonotype was recorded at least ten times. The target antigen is unknown. V is TRBV12-3 or TRBV12-4 and J is TRBJ2-7; 9 bases are shared with TRBD1. The input for sequencing was PBMCs, taken before TCRalphabeta/CD19-depleted stem cell transplant. This TCR derives from a child aged 2 to 9 with inherited bone marrow failure, due to receive a stem cell transplant. CDR3 sequence reads: CASSGLGQGNHEQYF. In DNA form, the CDR3 reads TGTGCCAGCAGTGGACTGGGACAGGGAAACCACGAGCAGTACTTC.